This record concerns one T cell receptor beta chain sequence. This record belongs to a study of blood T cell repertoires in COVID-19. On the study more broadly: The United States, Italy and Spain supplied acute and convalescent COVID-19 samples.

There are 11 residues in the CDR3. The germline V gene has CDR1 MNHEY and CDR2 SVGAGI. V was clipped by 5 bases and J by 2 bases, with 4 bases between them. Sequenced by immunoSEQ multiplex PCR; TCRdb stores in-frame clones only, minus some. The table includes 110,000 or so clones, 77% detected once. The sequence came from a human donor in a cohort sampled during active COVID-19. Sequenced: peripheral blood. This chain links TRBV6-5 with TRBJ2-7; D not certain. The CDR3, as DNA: TGTGCCAGCAGTCCCACCTACGAGCAGTACTTC. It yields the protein CASSPTYEQYF.